This TCR beta chain was observed in a study of blood T cell repertoires in COVID-19. Measured with immunoSEQ multiplex PCR; TCRdb has only the in-frame clones, and not every one. The sample holds a few hundred thousand clones; approximately 87% are singletons and the top ten take roughly 10%. The CDR3 loop spans 16 amino acids. Germline lookup yields CDR1 MNHNY and CDR2 SVGAGI (reference sequence). The junction had 14 bases not matched to a gene; V was cut back by 6 bases and J by 8 bases. The chain employs TRBV6-6 and TRBJ2-2; 8 nucleotides agree with TRBD2. This clonotype was sampled from a woman in her 50s who had recovered from COVID-19. The sequencing input was PBMCs or T cells enriched from blood (not recorded which). CDR3 nucleotide sequence: TGTGCCAGCAGCCTCGGGGGGGCACCTGGGACTGGGGAGCTGTTTTTT. As protein: CASSLGGAPGTGELFF.